This entry describes one T cell receptor beta chain. Data came from immunoSEQ multiplex PCR; TCRdb stores just in-frame clones and leaves some out. Counted here are 85,000 to 100,000 clones, 80% to 95% occurring once; the ten biggest clones make up 1.5%. The data originate from a study of T cell changes during pregnancy in multiple sclerosis. V lost 10 bases and J lost 4, with 13 bases in between. The CDR3 consists of 12 residues. Germline V lookup: CDR1 MDHEN, CDR2 SYDVKM. The rearrangement joins TRBV28 to TRBJ1-1; D gene uncertain. The source was peripheral blood, collected in the first trimester of pregnancy. The source is a female donor with multiple sclerosis, enrolled in a pregnancy study. CDR3 DNA sequence: TGTGCCATTTCGACTGAGGGCACTGAAGCTTTCTTT. Its translation is CAISTEGTEAFF.